Shown below are 15 T cell receptor beta chains from a single sample sequenced in a study of CD8+ T cells in alopecia areata. Extracted RNA was reverse transcribed into cDNA, the sequencing template. Clones were read by immunoSEQ multiplex PCR, and TCRdb kept only the in-frame ones, dropping some. The table shows more than 110,000 clones, with 82% occurring only once. Treatment reported: oral pan-JAK inhibitor, 5-10 mg twice daily. The material was CD8+ T cells sorted from blood, obtained at week 4, from a patient treated with tofacitinib. The receptors come from a human donor with alopecia areata.

This chain joins TRBV4-3 and TRBJ2-4; 8 bases fit TRBD1. The germline gives CDR1 LGHNA, CDR2 YSLEER. Losses at the gene ends were 4 bases for V and 7 bases for J; bases not matched to a gene: 6. This CDR3 has 14 amino acids. In nucleotides, the CDR3 is TGCGCCAGCAGCCTAGGACAGGGTACGAACATTCAGTACTTC. This translates into CASSLGQGTNIQYF.

J is TRBJ2-1 and V is TRBV4-3; no clear D. Trimming took off 0 bases at V and 4 bases at J, with 4 bases between the two ends. The germline CDR1 and CDR2 sequences are LGHNA and YSLEER. This CDR3 is built from 13 residues. The CDR3 coding sequence is TGCGCCAGCAGCCAAGAGAGATACAATGAGCAGTTCTTC. It specifies CASSQERYNEQFF.

The J gene is TRBJ2-5, the V gene TRBV30, with 8 nucleotides matching TRBD2. CDR1 and CDR2 from the germline V gene are GTSNPN and SVGIG (reference sequence). The CDR3 consists of 16 residues. The ends lost 5 bases at V and 0 bases at J; junction bases unmatched: 11. In nucleotides, the CDR3 is TGTGCCTGGTCACGCCGGGAGGGGTGGGACCAAGAGACCCAGTACTTC. Translating gives CAWSRREGWDQETQYF.

The rearrangement links TRBV6-5 to TRBJ2-3, with 9 bases that match TRBD2. Germline V gene lookup returns CDR1 MNHEY and CDR2 SVGAGI. The CDR3 loop spans 15 amino acids. V was clipped by 6 bases and J by 1 base; unmatched bases: 5. The CDR3 sequence is CASSNQRGGTDTQYF. The CDR3 DNA reads TGTGCCAGCAGCAACCAGCGGGGGGGCACAGATACGCAGTATTTT.

J is TRBJ1-3 and V is TRBV10-3; the match to TRBD1 covers 10 bases. The junction had 10 bases not matched to a gene; V was cut back by 8 bases and J by 3 bases. CDR1 and CDR2 from the germline V gene are ENHRY and SYGVKD. This CDR3 has 16 amino acids. CDR3 DNA sequence: TGTGCCATCTGGGACGGAGACAGGGGGCTTGGAAACACCATATATTTT. It codes for CAIWDGDRGLGNTIYF.

The table lists this clone with a count of one. The gene calls are TRBV9 and TRBJ2-7; weak D call: TRBD1 (6 bases). The CDR3 is 14 residues long. CDR1 is SGDLS and CDR2 is YYNGEE in the germline V gene. V lost 3 bases and J 0 bases, leaving 10 bases between the germline ends. The CDR3 nucleotides are TGTGCCAGCAGCGAAGGGGACATCTCCTACGAGCAGTACTTC. It translates to CASSEGDISYEQYF. Using reference TRBV9 and TRBJ2-7 for the parts outside the CDR3, the full variable domain is DSGVTQTPKHLITATGQRVTLRCSPRSGDLSVYWYQQSLDQGLQFLIQYYNGEERAKGNILERFSAQQFPDLHSELNLSSLELGDSALYFCASSEGDISYEQYFGPGTRLTVT.

This rearrangement joins TRBV5-6 to TRBJ2-3; the D is unclear. The germline V and J ends were trimmed by 1 base and 1 base, with 7 bases remaining between them. CDR1 SGHDT and CDR2 YYEEEE come from the germline V gene. CDR3 length: 14 amino acids. Here the CDR3 reads CASSLSRGTDTQYF. In DNA, the CDR3 is TGTGCCAGCAGCTTGAGCAGAGGCACAGATACGCAGTATTTT.

V and J are TRBV15 and TRBJ2-3; possible D gene TRBD1, 6 bases. The CDR3 is 14 residues long. V was cut by 5 bases and J by 4 bases, with 13 bases left in between. Germline CDR1 is LNHNV and CDR2 is YYDKDF (reference sequence). The CDR3 sequence is CATSPDRRADTQYF. In nucleotides, the CDR3 is TGTGCCACCAGCCCGGACAGACGGGCAGATACGCAGTATTTT.

The gene calls are TRBV6-5 and TRBJ2-7; D may match TRBD1 or TRBD2 (5 bases each). V was clipped by 5 bases and J by 3 bases, with 14 bases between them. Germline loops: CDR1 MNHEY, CDR2 SVGAGI. The CDR3 contains 14 residues. CDR3 in amino acids: CASSEPDGGYEQYF. In DNA, the CDR3 is TGTGCCAGCAGTGAACCCGATGGGGGCTACGAGCAGTACTTC.

The V and J genes are TRBV27 and TRBJ2-1, with a tentative D call TRBD1 (6 bases). CDR1 is MNHEY, CDR2 SMNVEV, per germline (reference sequence). The V end was cut by 5 bases, the J end by 12 bases, with 11 bases between. CDR3 length: 11 residues. The CDR3 region is CASSTRGPQFF. The CDR3 nucleotides read TGTGCCAGCAGTACCAGGGGTCCGCAGTTCTTC.

This clone has more than one count but fewer than ten. V and J are TRBV11-1 and TRBJ2-5; the D call may be TRBD1 or TRBD2 (5 bases each). This CDR3 contains 14 residues. Germline V gene data show CDR1 as SGHAT and CDR2 as FQDESV (reference sequence). V was clipped by 4 bases and J by 2 bases, with 11 bases between them. The CDR3 region has the DNA TGTGCCAGCAGCTCCCGGGACGGTCAAGAGACCCAGTACTTC. This encodes CASSSRDGQETQYF.

This clone showed up just once. The CDR3 reads CASSISISNGYTF. CDR3 nucleotides: TGTGCCAGTAGTATATCAATATCCAATGGCTACACCTTC. This chain links TRBV19 with TRBJ1-2, with D unresolved. V was clipped by 2 bases and J by 6 bases, with 10 bases between them. The germline gives CDR1 LNHDA, CDR2 SQIVND (reference sequence). The CDR3 runs to 13 residues.

The V and J genes are TRBV12-5 and TRBJ2-7; 7 bases are a match to TRBD1. This CDR3 has 19 amino acids. CDR1 is LGHNT and CDR2 is FRNRAP in the germline V gene. The ends lost 5 bases at V and 0 bases at J; junction bases unmatched: 19. This chain's CDR3 is CASGLPRSPAQGSSYEQYF. In DNA, the CDR3 is TGTGCTAGTGGTCTTCCCCGGTCACCGGCACAGGGGAGCTCCTACGAGCAGTACTTC. The full variable domain, in which reference TRBV12-5 and TRBJ2-7 provide the parts outside the CDR3, is DARVTQTPRHKVTEMGQEVTMRCQPILGHNTVFWYRQTMMQGLELLAYFRNRAPLDDSGMPKDRFSAEMPDATLATLKIQPSEPRDSAVYFCASGLPRSPAQGSSYEQYFGPGTRLTVT.

The chain joins TRBV30 to TRBJ2-3, with D possibly matching TRBD2 (6 bases). The V gene lost 2 bases and the J gene lost 3 bases, with 9 bases spanning the gap. Per the germline V gene, CDR1 is GTSNPN and CDR2 is SVGIG (reference sequence). CDR3 length: 13 amino acids. CDR3 sequence: CAWSNGGTDTQYF. CDR3 nucleotide sequence: TGTGCCTGGAGTAATGGGGGGACAGATACGCAGTATTTT.

The gene calls are TRBV5-1 and TRBJ2-7; D may correspond to TRBD1 or TRBD2 (5 bases each). Per germline, CDR1 SGHRS and CDR2 YFSETQ. Trimming took off 4 bases at V and 2 bases at J, with 10 bases between the two ends. The CDR3 runs 13 residues. In DNA form, the CDR3 reads TGCGCCAGCAGCCACGGGACGACCTACGAGCAGTACTTC. Translation: CASSHGTTYEQYF.